This T cell receptor (beta chain) was captured in a study of T cells in localized non-small cell lung cancer. This table comes from immunoSEQ multiplex PCR, and its TCRdb copy is limited to in-frame clones, with some not included. The table includes approximately 11,000 clones, around four fifths detected once. The CDR3 length is 19 residues. The V segment lost 0 bases and the J segment 2 bases; nucleotides outside the gene matches: 11. Per the germline V gene, CDR1 is LNHNV and CDR2 is YYDKDF (reference sequence). Study-level points and caveats: Highest T cell clonality was seen in uninvolved adjacent lung, surpassing that measured in tumor.

To note about this clone: Its antigen is undetermined.

The source of this sequence is a female donor aged 60 or older with stage II lung adenocarcinoma. Here the sequenced sample was peripheral blood mononuclear cells, taken before any cancer treatment. The V gene is TRBV15, the J gene TRBJ2-3; TRBD2 matches at 10 bases. The DNA of the CDR3 is TGTGCCACCAGCAGAGATGCATGGACTAGCGGCCACTCCACAGATACGCAGTATTTT. It yields the protein CATSRDAWTSGHSTDTQYF.